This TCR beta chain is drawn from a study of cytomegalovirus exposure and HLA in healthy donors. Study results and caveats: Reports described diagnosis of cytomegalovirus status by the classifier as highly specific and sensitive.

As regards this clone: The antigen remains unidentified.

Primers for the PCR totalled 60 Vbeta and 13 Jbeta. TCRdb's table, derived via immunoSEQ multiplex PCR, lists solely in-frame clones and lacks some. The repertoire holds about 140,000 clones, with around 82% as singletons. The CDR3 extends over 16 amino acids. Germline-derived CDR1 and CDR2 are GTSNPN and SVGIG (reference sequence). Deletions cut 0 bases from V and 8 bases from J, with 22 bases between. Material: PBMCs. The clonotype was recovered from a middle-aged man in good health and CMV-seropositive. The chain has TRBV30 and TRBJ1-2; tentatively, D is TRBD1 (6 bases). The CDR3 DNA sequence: TGTGCCTGGAGTGTAGGGAGAAACAGGGAACCGTCCGGCTACACCTTC. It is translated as CAWSVGRNREPSGYTF.